This T cell receptor beta chain was captured by sequencing in a study of immune evolution from preneoplasia to lung adenocarcinoma. Study background: HLA loss of heterozygosity: around 6.5% AIS, about 15% MIA, more than 25% ADC, none AAH.

The V gene's germline CDR1 is MDHEN and CDR2 SYDVKM. CDR3 length: 15 residues. The ends were cut back, 5 bases at V and 0 bases at J, with 11 bases in the middle. After pathologic assessment, macro-dissection selected premalignant or tumor cells for extraction. Here immunoSEQ multiplex PCR was the method, and the copy in TCRdb shows in-frame clones only, minus some. Among tens of thousands of clones listed, less than 80% were seen once. Sequenced sample: FFPE invasive lung adenocarcinoma tissue. The sequence came from a person between 60 and 69 years old with lung adenocarcinoma. The genes are TRBV28 and TRBJ1-3, with a tentative D call TRBD1 (5 bases). The CDR3: CASSLGLVSGNTIYF. For the CDR3, the DNA is TGTGCCAGCAGTCTGGGACTTGTCTCTGGAAACACCATATATTTT.